These 21 T cell receptor beta chains came from one sample sequenced in a study of blood T cells in healthy people across ages (dated by TCRdb to between 2014 and 2017). Receptor amplification or capture employed 5' RACE. For sequencing, an Illumina HiSeq 2500 was employed. A second PCR of roughly 7 to 12 cycles was performed with a sample-barcoded 5' primer and a J-beta primer mix. The public reads were quality trimmed at Q25 with fastp and then assembled into clones with MiXCR by TCRdb, keeping productive beta chains. One record per CDR3 amino acid sequence lists the most common genes and DNA. Here the sample has 800,000 to 1,300,000 distinct CDR3 sequences; roughly a quarter occur a single time. The top ten constitute about 0.8% of the sample. Another study also made use of these data, one on T cells of mothers and their children.

The sample taken for sequencing was blood. These receptors all stem from a girl aged 2-15 years in good health.

This clonotype was counted only a few times. The J gene is TRBJ2-4, the V gene TRBV25-1; D is possibly TRBD1 (5 bases). CDR1 is MGHDK and CDR2 is SYGVNS in the germline V gene. Between the trimmed V and J ends, which lost 4 bases and 12 bases, there was a span of 16 bases. This CDR3 is built from 13 residues. CDR3 region: CASSGGTWGTQYF. DNA for the CDR3: TGTGCCAGCAGTGGTGGCACCTGGGGCACTCAGTACTTC.

The chain links TRBV7-2 to TRBJ2-1; perhaps TRBD1 as D (6 bases). The DNA end is a closer match to TRBJ2-5, so the J assignment may be wrong. CDR3 length equals 15 residues. Germline assignment: CDR1 SGHTA and CDR2 FQGNSA. CDR3 sequence: CASSLLRQAQETQYF. As DNA, the CDR3 is TGTGCCAGCAGCTTGCTCAGACAGGCTCAAGAGACCCAGTACTTC.

In its sample, this clonotype was seen a few times. The chain carries TRBV5-6 and TRBJ2-2; D is unresolved. The V gene lost 1 base and the J gene lost 7 bases, with 5 bases spanning the gap. Germline CDR1 reads SGHDT; CDR2 reads YYEEEE. The CDR3 loop spans 12 amino acids. CDR3: CASSLRFGELFF. The CDR3 nucleotides are TGTGCCAGCAGCTTGCGGTTCGGGGAGCTGTTTTTT.

The sample holds a few counts of this clonotype. This chain joins TRBV20-1 and TRBJ2-3; D may be TRBD2 (5 bases). Germline loops: CDR1 DFQATT, CDR2 SNEGSKA (reference sequence). This CDR3 comprises 15 residues. V was pared by 5 bases and J by 4 bases, with 19 bases between. The CDR3 region is CSASEASRDPDTQYF. The CDR3 region has the DNA TGCAGTGCTTCAGAAGCCTCGAGGGATCCAGATACGCAGTATTTT.

The chain is built from TRBV25-1 and TRBJ2-5; TRBD2 agrees at 7 bases. There are 14 residues in the CDR3. Germline V gene data show CDR1 as MGHDK and CDR2 as SYGVNS. With V trimmed by 5 bases and J by 13 bases, 16 bases remained unmatched. The CDR3 coding sequence is TGTGCCAGCAGTCGTTTCACAGACCTTAGGGAGGGGTACTTC. Its protein product is CASSRFTDLREGYF.

The chain joins TRBV7-2 to TRBJ2-5, with TRBD2 as a possible D gene (6 bases). Judging by the DNA end, TRBJ2-1 fits better; the J call may be wrong. Germline V gene data show CDR1 as SGHTA and CDR2 as FQGNSA. The CDR3 spans 13 residues. The CDR3 bases are TGTGCCAGCAGCACCCAGGAGGGAGATGAGCAGTTCTTC. Protein: CASSTQEGDEQFF.

V and J are TRBV4-3 and TRBJ2-1; D might be TRBD1 (8 bases). Deletions cut 1 base from V and 7 bases from J, with 17 bases between. Germline assignment: CDR1 LGHNA and CDR2 YSLEER. The CDR3 consists of 16 residues. This chain's CDR3 is CASSQASTGGGNEQFF. As DNA, the CDR3 is TGCGCCAGCAGCCAAGCGAGTACAGGGGGAGGGAATGAGCAGTTCTTC.

The V gene is TRBV4-1, the J gene TRBJ1-3, with TRBD1 as a possible D gene (5 bases). The CDR3 extends over 16 amino acids. Trimming pared 4 bases from V and 4 bases from J, leaving 17 bases between. Germline V gives CDR1 MGHRA, CDR2 YSYEKL. The CDR3 DNA sequence: TGCGCCAGCAGCCGCGGGGGGAGTGAGGGAGGAAACACCATATATTTT. Translating gives CASSRGGSEGGNTIYF.

This clonotype has a handful of counts. The chain joins TRBV7-6 to TRBJ2-5; possible D gene TRBD2, 6 bases. The ends were cut back, 5 bases at V and 5 bases at J, with 18 bases in the middle. Germline CDR1 and CDR2: SGHVS and FNYEAQ. The CDR3 length is 15 residues. Written as DNA, the CDR3 is TGTGCCAGCAGCCCGGGGAACACAGGAGGGGAGACCCAGTACTTC. Residues: CASSPGNTGGETQYF.

This clonotype has more than one count but fewer than ten. The chain employs TRBV12-3 or TRBV12-4 and TRBJ2-1; 12 bases match TRBD2. This CDR3 has 15 amino acids. The V and J ends lost 6 bases and 10 bases, in that order; junction bases with no gene match: 10. CDR3 in amino acids: CASSPLAGGPVEQFF. CDR3 bases: TGTGCCAGCAGCCCGCTAGCGGGGGGGCCGGTGGAGCAGTTCTTC.

The chain couples TRBV10-3 to TRBJ1-1; 7 bases map to TRBD1. With V trimmed by 2 bases and J by 4 bases, 4 bases remained unmatched. Germline CDR1 reads ENHRY; CDR2 reads SYGVKD. There are 14 residues in the CDR3. The CDR3 protein is CAISESRGSTEAFF. The CDR3 bases are TGTGCCATCAGTGAGAGCAGGGGGTCCACTGAAGCTTTCTTT.

This clonotype was counted between two and nine times. The chain uses TRBV24-1 and TRBJ1-1; no clear D. This CDR3 has 12 residues. Germline V lookup: CDR1 KGHDR, CDR2 SFDVKD. V lost 8 bases and J lost 10, with 16 bases in between. CDR3 sequence: CATKIGQSRAFF. CDR3 bases: TGTGCCACCAAGATCGGCCAGAGCAGAGCTTTCTTT.

A few counts support this clonotype. The rearrangement joins TRBV5-1 to TRBJ2-1, with D unresolved. Germline CDR1 reads SGHRS; CDR2 reads YFSETQ. Trimming left V 1 base short and J 3 bases short, with 8 bases between. This CDR3 has 14 amino acids. DNA for the CDR3: TGCGCCAGCAGCTTGTTACCGGACTACAATGAGCAGTTCTTC. Translating it yields CASSLLPDYNEQFF.

This clonotype was seen more than once but under ten times. This rearrangement joins TRBV5-1 to TRBJ2-1, with TRBD2 matching over 11 bases. With V trimmed by 1 base and J by 7 bases, 10 bases remained unmatched. Germline V gene sequence: CDR1 SGHRS, CDR2 YFSETQ. This CDR3 has 17 amino acids. CDR3 sequence (DNA): TGCGCCAGCAGCTTGCAGGAACTAGCGGGAGTTTTTAATGAGCAGTTCTTC. Protein: CASSLQELAGVFNEQFF.

This clonotype was seen more than once but under ten times. The chain links TRBV7-9 to TRBJ2-5; 13 bases are shared with TRBD2. The CDR3 has 18 residues. Germline CDR1 SEHNR, CDR2 FQNEAQ (reference sequence). The ends lost 5 bases at V and 1 base at J; junction bases unmatched: 10. In nucleotides, the CDR3 is TGTGCCAGCAGCAAGAACCCGGGACTAGCGGGGCCCCAAGAGACCCAGTACTTC. It translates to CASSKNPGLAGPQETQYF.

The chain couples TRBV12-3 or TRBV12-4 to TRBJ1-1; the D is unclear. Deletions cut 2 bases from V and 8 bases from J, with 6 bases between. The CDR3 sequence is 11 residues long. CDR3 amino acids: CASSLSWEAFF. The CDR3 DNA reads TGTGCCAGCAGTTTATCCTGGGAAGCTTTCTTT.

This clonotype appeared once. The rearrangement links TRBV7-8 to TRBJ2-3, with D possibly TRBD1 on 5 matching bases. The CDR3 is made up of 15 amino acids. The germline gives CDR1 SGHVS, CDR2 FQNEAQ. Trimming shortened V by 9 bases and J by 5 bases, and 21 bases separated the two germline ends. The CDR3 protein is CASSPDGRDGDTQYF. CDR3 DNA: TGTGCCAGTAGCCCAGATGGCAGGGATGGAGATACGCAGTATTTT.

This clonotype came up a few times. The chain joins TRBV7-9 to TRBJ2-4; D gene unclear. V was cut by 1 base and J by 0 bases, with 10 bases left in between. The CDR3 is 16 amino acids. Germline CDR1 reads SEHNR; CDR2 reads FQNEAQ (reference sequence). Here the CDR3 reads CASSLGGSIAKNIQYF. CDR3 in DNA: TGTGCCAGCAGCTTAGGCGGTTCCATAGCCAAAAACATTCAGTACTTC.

The chain combines TRBV9 with TRBJ2-1; TRBD2 agrees at 10 bases. J was trimmed by 8 bases and V by 0 bases; bases with no gene match: 8. The length of the CDR3 is 16 residues. Germline CDR1 and CDR2: SGDLS and YYNGEE. The CDR3 sequence is CASSVAVSGGSDEQFF. The CDR3, as DNA: TGTGCCAGCAGCGTAGCAGTTAGCGGGGGGTCGGATGAGCAGTTCTTC.

This clonotype has a handful of counts. The rearrangement links TRBV27 to TRBJ2-6; D is ambiguous. This CDR3 contains 12 residues. Per germline, CDR1 MNHEY and CDR2 SMNVEV (reference sequence). The V end lost 10 bases, the J end lost 4 bases, and 8 bases lay between the germline ends. The CDR3: CATQGGANVLTF. For the CDR3, the DNA is TGTGCCACCCAAGGAGGGGCCAACGTCCTGACTTTC.

The V call is TRBV7-9, the J call TRBJ1-5, with D tentatively TRBD1 (5 bases). This CDR3 region has 13 residues. Trimming stripped 4 bases from V and 7 bases from J, with 11 bases between. Germline V CDR1 and CDR2: SEHNR, FQNEAQ (reference sequence). The CDR3 protein is CASSSIGEQPQHF. In nucleotides, the CDR3 is TGTGCCAGCAGCTCCATAGGGGAACAGCCCCAGCATTTT.